This record concerns one T cell receptor beta chain sequence. The count of this clone is one. No cognate antigen has been identified for it. Base qualities are not at hand, and no much larger clone is one base apart. The immunoSEQ Assay, a bias-controlled multiplex PCR, was used to amplify TCRbeta CDR3 regions from genomic DNA. The authors' analysis ran thus. The number of nucleated cells in each sample was estimated by amplification of reference gene primers within the assay. To quantify the absolute abundance of each unique TCRbeta CDR3 rearrangement, sequence reads were collapsed and filtered. For each sample, productive Simpson clonality was calculated as the square root of Simpson's diversity index across productive rearrangements. TCRdb carries this immuneACCESS record with in-frame sequences only. Its versions omit some clonotypes, under half of them owing to an unresolved V gene in the studies checked, with the rest unexplained. That table furnishes V, J and clone size, whereas the DNA furnished D and trimming. This sample gives 97,000 or so clones in total; approximately 78% of them show up just once. The top ten constitute 9.8% of the sample.

This entry belongs to a study of blood T cell repertoires in COVID-19 (dated by TCRdb to between 2020 and 2021). Looking at the study overall: Collaborator samples came from the United States, Italy and Spain and covered acute and convalescent phases of COVID-19. The material from the prospective study consisted of cDNA or gDNA derived from T cells, B-cell-depleted T cells, or PBMCs. The dataset comprised deeply sampled blood TCRbeta repertoires from subjects exposed to, actively infected with, or recovered from COVID-19. The repertoires were made available in a free public database intended to serve as a resource for research on the immune response to SARS-CoV-2. The samples were drawn from the first 160 participants of the ongoing ImmuneRACE study and from under 1,500 subjects provided by 6 global collaborators. Sample metadata almost always included a de-identified subject ID, COVID-19 status, age in years and sex. Where available, HLA class I and class II types were obtained from metadata supplied by the sample provider rather than from assay-based typing. Study-level results and caveats: Clinical and demographic metadata were provided uncurated, with the amount varying by source and participant.

Per the germline V gene, MRHNA is the CDR1 and SNTAGT is the CDR2. V is reduced by 3 bases and J by 5 bases, leaving a spacing of 10 bases between them. Spanning cysteine to phenylalanine, the CDR3 consists of 13 amino acids. Only the CDR3 portion is preserved as DNA: 39 bases, with reading frame beginning at the first base. Each collaborating institution followed its own protocols to collect whole blood in K2EDTA tubes. For TCRbeta analysis, collaborators shipped samples in one of three forms: frozen whole blood, isolated PBMCs, or DNA extracted from either of those sample types. The clonotype was recovered from a man aged 60-69 years with active or convalescent COVID-19. The sequencing input was peripheral blood. This receptor chain uses TRBV6-4 and TRBJ1-1, and perhaps TRBD1 as D gene, on 6 matching bases. Read as DNA, the sequence is TGTGCCAGCAGTGAGGGGAGGGGGACTGAAGCTTTCTTT. It specifies CASSEGRGTEAFF.